Presented here are 22 T cell receptor beta chains from one specimen sequenced in a study of cytomegalovirus exposure and HLA in healthy donors. It was with 60 Vbeta and 13 Jbeta primers that the PCR ran. The assay was immunoSEQ multiplex PCR, and TCRdb's table has in-frame clones only and misses some. The table lists about 300,000 clones, roughly 90% of them singletons. Sequencing was carried out using PBMCs. Receptors originate from a man aged 35-49 years in good health and CMV-seropositive.

The genes are TRBV28 and TRBJ1-4; tentatively, D is TRBD1 (6 bases). This CDR3 spans 17 amino acids. The germline V and J ends were trimmed by 5 bases and 3 bases, with 19 bases remaining between them. Germline V gene sequence: CDR1 MDHEN, CDR2 SYDVKM. CDR3 sequence (DNA): TGTGCCAGCAGTCACGACAGGACCCAGGGAGCTAATGAAAAACTGTTTTTT. Translated: CASSHDRTQGANEKLFF.

The rearrangement uses TRBV4-1 and TRBJ1-2; D perhaps matches TRBD1 (5 bases). The length of the CDR3 is 16 residues. Germline assignment: CDR1 MGHRA and CDR2 YSYEKL. V lost 1 base, J lost 4 bases, and 16 bases lay in between. DNA for the CDR3: TGCGCCAGCAGCCAAGTCCCGGGACTCTCCGCCTATGGCTACACCTTC. Residues: CASSQVPGLSAYGYTF.

The rearrangement links TRBV6-6 to TRBJ1-3; 9 positions match TRBD1. Germline CDR1 and CDR2: MNHNY and SVGAGI (reference sequence). The CDR3 has 15 amino acids. The junction had 14 bases not matched to a gene; V was cut back by 5 bases and J by 12 bases. CDR3 DNA: TGTGCCAGCAGTCCTCGCCGGGACAGGGAAGGCTTCATATATTTT. It specifies CASSPRRDREGFIYF.

The chain is built from TRBV5-4 and TRBJ2-7, with a tentative D call TRBD1 (6 bases). Looked up from germline, CDR1 is SGHNT and CDR2 is YYREEE (reference sequence). V lost 5 bases, J lost 6 bases, and 12 bases lay in between. This CDR3 comprises 12 residues. CDR3 coding DNA: TGTGCCAGCAGTCCGGACAGAACCGAGCAGTACTTC. Translation: CASSPDRTEQYF.

The V call is TRBV28, the J call TRBJ1-1, with D possibly TRBD1 on 5 matching bases. This CDR3 region has 14 residues. Germline-derived CDR1 and CDR2 are MDHEN and SYDVKM. V was shortened by 8 bases and J by 3 bases, with 16 bases between the two germline ends. The CDR3 spells CASSAPSGDTEAFF. Here the CDR3 DNA reads TGTGCCAGCTCGGCCCCGTCGGGGGACACTGAAGCTTTCTTT.

The J gene is TRBJ2-7, the V gene TRBV28, with D possibly matching TRBD2 (5 bases). V was pared by 5 bases and J by 1 base, with 18 bases between. The CDR3 is 16 amino acids. CDR1 is MDHEN, CDR2 SYDVKM, per germline. CDR3 sequence reads: CASSPGVGSVSYEQYF. CDR3 sequence (DNA): TGTGCCAGCAGTCCCGGGGTCGGGTCGGTATCCTACGAGCAGTACTTC.

This chain uses TRBV2 with TRBJ2-1, with TRBD2 identical over 10 bases. The CDR3 has 18 amino acids. V lost 5 bases, J lost 5 bases, and 15 bases stayed unmatched. Germline CDR1 SNHLY, CDR2 FYNNEI. In DNA form, the CDR3 reads TGTGCCAGCAGTCCCCATCTGGGACGCCTAGCGGGAGACAATGAGCAGTTCTTC. Its protein product is CASSPHLGRLAGDNEQFF.

Only a few counts were recorded for this clone. CDR3: CASSVGTSGSYNEQFF. Written as DNA, the CDR3 is TGTGCCAGTAGTGTCGGGACTAGCGGGAGTTACAATGAGCAGTTCTTC. The chain has TRBV19 and TRBJ2-1, with 14 bases lining up with TRBD2. Germline-derived CDR1 and CDR2 are LNHDA and SQIVND (reference sequence). CDR3 length: 16 residues. V lost 5 bases to trimming and J lost 4 bases; unmatched junction nucleotides: 4.

CDR3 sequence (DNA): TGTGCCACCAGCAGAGATATTGGGCCCTATGGCTACACCTTC. Translation gives CATSRDIGPYGYTF. V is TRBV15 and J is TRBJ1-2; D ambiguous. This CDR3 is built from 14 residues. Trimming took off 0 bases at V and 4 bases at J, with 9 bases between the two ends. Germline CDR1 and CDR2: LNHNV and YYDKDF (reference sequence). The complete variable domain, with remaining parts taken from reference TRBV15 and TRBJ1-2, reads DAMVIQNPRYQVTQFGKPVTLSCSQTLNHNVMYWYQQKSSQAPKLLFHYYDKDFNNEADTPDNFQSRRPNTSFCFLDIRSPGLGDTAMYLCATSRDIGPYGYTFGSGTRLTVV.

A remark on this clone: The identical CDR3 is also encoded by other nucleotide sequences in the sample. The chain has TRBV5-1 and TRBJ2-5; the match to TRBD2 covers 10 bases. V lost 4 bases and J lost 5; bases outside the gene matches: 5. This CDR3 region has 14 residues. CDR1 is SGHRS and CDR2 is YFSETQ in the germline V gene. The CDR3 loop is CASSLSGRRETQYF. The CDR3 DNA reads as TGCGCCAGCAGCCTTAGCGGGAGGCGGGAGACCCAGTACTTC.

V and J are TRBV15 and TRBJ1-2; the match to TRBD1 covers 7 bases. The CDR3 is 13 residues long. V was clipped by 1 base and J by 4 bases; unmatched bases: 0. Germline CDR1 and CDR2: LNHNV and YYDKDF (reference sequence). The chain's CDR3 is CATSRGQGYGYTF. The CDR3 nucleotides are TGTGCCACCAGCAGAGGACAGGGCTATGGCTACACCTTC.

This clone was seen just once. The rearrangement uses TRBV10-3 and TRBJ2-7; 7 bases agree with TRBD2. The ends lost 10 bases at V and 5 bases at J; junction bases unmatched: 5. The CDR3 sequence is 11 residues long. Germline V gene data show CDR1 as ENHRY and CDR2 as SYGVKD. The CDR3 spells CASQAGNEQYF. CDR3 sequence (DNA): TGTGCCAGTCAAGCGGGGAACGAGCAGTACTTC.

J is TRBJ2-7 and V is TRBV6-4; 9 bases fit TRBD1. V was pared by 6 bases and J by 5 bases, with 8 bases of the junction left unmatched. The V gene's germline CDR1 is MRHNA and CDR2 SNTAGT. CDR3 length equals 14 residues. DNA of the CDR3: TGTGCCAGCAGAGCGTACCGGGACAGGGACGAGCAGTACTTC. This encodes CASRAYRDRDEQYF.

This clone was counted only a few times. The chain couples TRBV19 to TRBJ2-7; the D gene is possibly TRBD2 (6 bases). Between the trimmed V and J ends, which lost 3 bases and 3 bases, there was a span of 12 bases. The CDR3 length is 14 residues. The V gene's germline CDR1 is LNHDA and CDR2 SQIVND (reference sequence). CDR3 sequence reads: CASSMGLGDYEQYF. CDR3 nucleotide sequence: TGTGCCAGTAGTATGGGACTCGGAGACTACGAGCAGTACTTC.

J is TRBJ2-1 and V is TRBV18, with D perhaps matching TRBD1 (5 bases). This CDR3 comprises 17 residues. Germline CDR1 and CDR2: KGHSH and LQKENI. Trimming took 2 bases from V and 4 from J, leaving 18 bases between them. The CDR3 DNA is TGTGCCAGCTCACCAGAGGCTGGAAAGGGGTGGTACAATGAGCAGTTCTTC. Translated: CASSPEAGKGWYNEQFF. Full variable domain (outside the CDR3, taken from reference TRBV18 and TRBJ2-1): NAGVMQNPRHLVRRRGQEARLRCSPMKGHSHVYWYRQLPEEGLKFMVYLQKENIIDESGMPKERFSAEFPKEGPSILRIQQVVRGDSAAYFCASSPEAGKGWYNEQFFGPGTRLTVL.

The genes are TRBV15 and TRBJ1-4; 8 bases line up with TRBD1. The V gene's germline CDR1 is LNHNV and CDR2 YYDKDF (reference sequence). This CDR3 is built from 14 residues. V shed 3 bases and J 8 bases; nucleotides not matched to a gene: 5. The CDR3, as DNA: TGTGCCACCAGCAGCGGACAGGGAGGGGAAAAACTGTTTTTT. It codes for CATSSGQGGEKLFF.

The chain links TRBV11-2 to TRBJ2-2; 11 nucleotides match TRBD2. V trimming: 4 bases; J trimming: 2 bases; junction bases outside the gene matches: 3. CDR1 and CDR2 from the germline V gene are SGHAT and FQNNGV. The CDR3 consists of 16 residues. In DNA form, the CDR3 reads TGTGCCAGCAGCTCTCGACTAGCGGGAAACACCGGGGAGCTGTTTTTT. Translating gives CASSSRLAGNTGELFF.

V usage is TRBV7-6 and J usage is TRBJ1-1; D not certain. Trimming left V 1 base short and J 5 bases short, with 14 bases between. Germline V gene sequence: CDR1 SGHVS, CDR2 FNYEAQ. CDR3 length: 15 amino acids. CDR3: CASSLVVGVRTEAFF. Here the CDR3 DNA reads TGTGCCAGCAGCTTAGTCGTCGGGGTAAGAACTGAAGCTTTCTTT.

For this clone: A junction boundary mismatches the germline segment, possibly from a read error. The V call is TRBV28, the J call TRBJ1-2, with 7 nucleotides matching TRBD1. The CDR3 loop spans 14 amino acids. Germline assignment: CDR1 MDHEN and CDR2 SYDVKM. CDR3 bases: TGTGCCGGCAGTGCCGGGACAGCCAACTATGGCTACACCTTC. Protein sequence: CAGSAGTANYGYTF.

The chain combines TRBV5-1 with TRBJ2-5; 15 positions match TRBD2. Germline lookup yields CDR1 SGHRS and CDR2 YFSETQ. With V trimmed by 0 bases and J by 3 bases, 3 bases remained unmatched. The CDR3 has 17 amino acids. The DNA for the CDR3 is TGCGCCAGCAGCTTGGGGACTAGCGGGAGGGTTGAAGAGACCCAGTACTTC. Translation gives CASSLGTSGRVEETQYF.

The chain carries TRBV5-4 and TRBJ2-7; TRBD1 agrees at 7 bases. Germline CDR1 reads SGHNT; CDR2 reads YYREEE (reference sequence). The J segment lost 3 bases and the V segment lost 2 bases, leaving 14 bases of the junction unmatched. The CDR3 has 17 amino acids. As DNA, the CDR3 is TGTGCCAGCAGCTTAGGGGGCGGCAGCCCCCACATCTACGAGCAGTACTTC. This sequence encodes CASSLGGGSPHIYEQYF. Combining the CDR3 with reference TRBV5-4 and TRBJ2-7 gives the whole variable domain ETGVTQSPTHLIKTRGQQVTLRCSSQSGHNTVSWYQQALGQGPQFIFQYYREEENGRGNFPPRFSGLQFPNYSSELNVNALELDDSALYLCASSLGGGSPHIYEQYFGPGTRLTVT.

The chain links TRBV13 to TRBJ2-5; perhaps TRBD2 as D (6 bases). TRBJ2-7 explains the end of the DNA better; the J call may be wrong. The CDR3 runs to 15 residues. Per the germline V gene, CDR1 is PRHDT and CDR2 is FYEKMQ (reference sequence). The CDR3 is CASSLSGGSGYEQYF. CDR3 sequence (DNA): TGTGCCAGCAGCTTATCCGGGGGATCGGGCTACGAGCAGTACTTC.